The clone carrying this TCR beta chain was picked up many times. Antigen unknown. The source of the sample is a study of neurological immune-mediated disorders. General study results and limits: None of the CDR3 amino acid sequences of expanded clones recurred across subjects, suggesting private repertoires in all groups. HTLV-1-associated myelopathy ranked highest for TCR clonal expansion and multiple sclerosis lowest, beneath healthy controls.

It was by 5'RACE with 10-nucleotide random UMIs that the cDNA was made. From 15-18 subjects, every sequencing run obtained over 200 million TCR-beta sequences. TCRdb reprocessed the 5' RACE reads with MiXCR, giving one entry per CDR3 protein. This sample carries tens of thousands of distinct CDR3 sequences, roughly 18% of them seen once, and the ten largest clones take 15%. Trimming removed 5 bases at V and 0 bases at J, with 16 bases between. There are 16 residues in the CDR3. Germline values: CDR1 SEHNR, CDR2 FQNEAQ (reference sequence). This sequence joins TRBV7-9 and TRBJ1-2, with D possibly being TRBD1 (5 bases). The specimen sequenced was PBMCs. The receptor comes from a middle-aged woman in good health. Written as DNA, the CDR3 is TGTGCCAGCAGCCCGTCCCCGGGGGACCCTAACTATGGCTACACCTTC. The encoded protein is CASSPSPGDPNYGYTF.